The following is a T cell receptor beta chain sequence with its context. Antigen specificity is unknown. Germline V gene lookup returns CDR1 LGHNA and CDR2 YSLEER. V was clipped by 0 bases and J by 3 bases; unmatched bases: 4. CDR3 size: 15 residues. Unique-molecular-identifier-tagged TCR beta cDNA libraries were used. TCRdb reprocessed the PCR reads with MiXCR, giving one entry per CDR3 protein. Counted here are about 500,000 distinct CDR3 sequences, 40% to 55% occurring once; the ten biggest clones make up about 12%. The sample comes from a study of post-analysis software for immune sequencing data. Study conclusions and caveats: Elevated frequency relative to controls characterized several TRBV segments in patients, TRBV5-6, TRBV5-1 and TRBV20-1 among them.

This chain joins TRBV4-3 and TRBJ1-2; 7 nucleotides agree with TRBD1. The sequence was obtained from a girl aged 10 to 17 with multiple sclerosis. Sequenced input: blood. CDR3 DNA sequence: TGCGCCAGCAGCCAAGACGGGACAGTGGACTATGGCTACACCTTC. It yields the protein CASSQDGTVDYGYTF.